This entry lists 20 T cell receptor beta chains sequenced from one sample in a study of CD8+ T cells in alopecia areata. The treatment here: oral pan-JAK inhibitor, 5-10 mg twice daily. The sequencing template was cDNA reverse transcribed from extracted RNA. Only in-frame clones appear in the TCRdb table, and some are missing; sequencing was by immunoSEQ multiplex PCR. The sample gives about 210,000 clones, 66% of which show up once; more than 1% is in the top ten. The source material was CD4+ T cells sorted from blood, sampled between weeks 44 and 45, from a patient treated with tofacitinib. All receptors come from a human donor with alopecia areata.

The rearrangement links TRBV12-5 to TRBJ2-1; TRBD1 matches 8 bases. V trimming: 4 bases; J trimming: 8 bases; junction bases outside the gene matches: 7. CDR1 LGHNT and CDR2 FRNRAP come from the germline V gene. This CDR3 contains 14 residues. The CDR3 is CASGSRTGNHEQFF. CDR3 DNA sequence: TGTGCTAGTGGTTCCCGGACAGGGAACCATGAGCAGTTCTTC.

V usage is TRBV30 and J usage is TRBJ1-2; 12 positions agree with TRBD1. Germline V CDR1 and CDR2: GTSNPN, SVGIG (reference sequence). The length of the CDR3 is 14 residues. V was clipped by 3 bases and J by 5 bases; unmatched bases: 4. CDR3 sequence reads: CAWRGQGAWYGYTF. The CDR3 nucleotides are TGTGCCTGGAGGGGACAGGGGGCTTGGTATGGCTACACCTTC.

This clone appeared a few times. The chain combines TRBV7-8 with TRBJ1-4, with 9 bases lining up with TRBD1. The CDR3 runs to 15 residues. The germline CDR1 and CDR2 sequences are SGHVS and FQNEAQ. V lost 0 bases and J lost 6; bases outside the gene matches: 2. This CDR3 is CASSLATGGYEKLFF. The CDR3 coding sequence is TGTGCCAGCAGCTTAGCGACAGGGGGATATGAAAAACTGTTTTTT.

This clone was observed a handful of times. The chain has TRBV30 and TRBJ1-5, with D unclear. The CDR3 covers 12 residues. Germline loops: CDR1 GTSNPN, CDR2 SVGIG (reference sequence). V was cut by 2 bases and J by 4 bases, with 6 bases left in between. CDR3 sequence reads: CAWSNGNQPQHF. CDR3 nucleotides: TGTGCCTGGAGTAACGGGAATCAGCCCCAGCATTTT. The full variable domain, rest sourced from reference TRBV30 and TRBJ1-5, is SQTIHQWPATLVQPVGSPLSLECTVEGTSNPNLYWYRQAAGRGLQLLFYSVGIGQISSEVPQNLSASRPQDRQFILSSKKLLLSDSGFYLCAWSNGNQPQHFGDGTRLSIL.

J is TRBJ2-3 and V is TRBV2; D remains ambiguous. The CDR3 has 15 amino acids. V was clipped by 0 bases and J by 0 bases, with 7 bases between them. Germline V lookup: CDR1 SNHLY, CDR2 FYNNEI. The CDR3 DNA reads as TGTGCCAGCAGTGAAGCGTTAGCTAGCACAGATACGCAGTATTTT. It encodes CASSEALASTDTQYF.

The table lists this clone with a few counts. This chain uses TRBV27 with TRBJ1-6; TRBD1 agrees at 7 bases. V lost 3 bases and J lost 6; bases outside the gene matches: 8. CDR1 is MNHEY and CDR2 is SMNVEV in the germline V gene (reference sequence). The length of the CDR3 is 16 residues. CDR3 nucleotide sequence: TGTGCCAGCAGTTTGGGGCAGGGGGTCCCTAATTCACCCCTCCACTTT. Residues: CASSLGQGVPNSPLHF.

There are a few counts of this clone. V gene TRBV29-1 combines with J gene TRBJ1-5; TRBD1 matches at 8 bases. This CDR3 is 13 amino acids long. The germline V gene encodes CDR1 SQVTM and CDR2 ANQGSEA. The junction had 7 bases not matched to a gene; V was cut back by 6 bases and J by 6 bases. The CDR3 bases are TGCAGCGTCCGCGGACAGGGTGCTCAGCCCCAGCATTTT. This sequence encodes CSVRGQGAQPQHF.

V gene TRBV7-2 combines with J gene TRBJ1-5, with D unclear. There are 14 residues in the CDR3. Trimming cost V 3 bases and J 0 bases, with 6 bases left between them. Germline V gives CDR1 SGHTA, CDR2 FQGNSA. The CDR3 coding sequence is TGTGCCAGCAGCTTCACAGATAGCAATCAGCCCCAGCATTTT. It encodes CASSFTDSNQPQHF.

The chain is built from TRBV30 and TRBJ1-6; D might be TRBD1 (5 bases). The CDR3 runs 16 residues. Germline CDR1 and CDR2: GTSNPN and SVGIG (reference sequence). V shed 3 bases and J shed 4 bases, with 16 bases lying between them. The CDR3: CAWSSGRLDYNSPLHF. The CDR3 bases are TGTGCCTGGAGCTCGGGGCGGCTGGATTATAATTCACCCCTCCACTTT.

This clone was detected once. CDR3 loop: CAWSVAAIQYF. The CDR3 DNA reads TGTGCCTGGAGTGTGGCCGCGATTCAGTACTTC. The chain uses TRBV30 and TRBJ2-4; D remains unclear. Germline V gene data show CDR1 as GTSNPN and CDR2 as SVGIG (reference sequence). Between the trimmed V and J ends, which lost 0 bases and 10 bases, there was a span of 7 bases. The CDR3 loop spans 11 amino acids.

This chain uses TRBV4-3 with TRBJ2-7, with a weak D call TRBD2 (6 bases). The V end was cut by 3 bases, the J end by 6 bases, with 12 bases between. Germline lookup yields CDR1 LGHNA and CDR2 YSLEER. The CDR3 runs to 13 residues. The CDR3 DNA sequence: TGCGCCAGCAGCCAGAGCCGGAGGGGCGAGCAGTACTTC. This encodes CASSQSRRGEQYF.

The gene calls are TRBV6-1 and TRBJ1-6; D is possibly TRBD1 (6 bases). Germline CDR1 reads MNHNS; CDR2 reads SASEGT. The CDR3 contains 13 residues. V lost 10 bases, J lost 9 bases, and 16 bases lay in between. CDR3 region: CAITQGRGSPLHF. In DNA, the CDR3 is TGTGCCATTACCCAGGGCAGGGGTTCACCCCTCCACTTT.

This chain connects TRBV9 to TRBJ1-2, with a possible D match to TRBD1 (5 bases). Germline CDR1 reads SGDLS; CDR2 reads YYNGEE. The CDR3 sequence is 14 residues long. Trimming stripped 4 bases from V and 8 bases from J, with 18 bases between. This CDR3 is CASSSSAAGRGYTF. CDR3 bases: TGTGCCAGCAGCTCCTCGGCGGCAGGGAGGGGCTACACCTTC.

The V call is TRBV2, the J call TRBJ2-7; TRBD1 matches at 8 bases. Germline lookup yields CDR1 SNHLY and CDR2 FYNNEI. The CDR3 extends over 13 amino acids. The V gene end was trimmed by 6 bases and the J gene end by 3 bases; junction bases not matched to a gene: 4. Written as DNA, the CDR3 is TGTGCCAGCAGCTGGGACAGGCTCTACGAGCAGTACTTC. Translated: CASSWDRLYEQYF.

This clone showed up just a few times. The chain links TRBV6-6 to TRBJ2-7; 8 bases map to TRBD2. J gave up 2 bases and V 8 bases, and 8 bases lay outside the gene matches. CDR1 MNHNY and CDR2 SVGAGI come from the germline V gene (reference sequence). This CDR3 has 14 amino acids. The chain's CDR3 is CASSRLASAYEQYF. In DNA, the CDR3 is TGTGCCAGCTCCCGACTAGCGTCGGCCTACGAGCAGTACTTC.

This clone was detected only a few times. Its ends do not fully match the called genes, so a read error is possible. The J gene is TRBJ1-2, the V gene TRBV29-1; a weak D match, TRBD1 (5 bases). Per the germline V gene, CDR1 is SQVTM and CDR2 is ANQGSEA. The CDR3 consists of 12 residues. The CDR3 DNA sequence: TGCAGCGTTGCGATGGCAGGGAATGGCCACACCTTC. It encodes CSVAMAGNGHTF.

J is TRBJ2-3 and V is TRBV9; 11 bases align to TRBD2. Germline loops: CDR1 SGDLS, CDR2 YYNGEE. The junction had 8 bases not matched to a gene; V was cut back by 4 bases and J by 4 bases. The CDR3 is 16 residues long. The DNA for the CDR3 is TGTGCCAGCAGCCCGAATCCGACTAGCGGGGCAGATACGCAGTATTTT. Translation: CASSPNPTSGADTQYF. The full variable domain, in which reference TRBV9 and TRBJ2-3 provide the parts outside the CDR3, is DSGVTQTPKHLITATGQRVTLRCSPRSGDLSVYWYQQSLDQGLQFLIQYYNGEERAKGNILERFSAQQFPDLHSELNLSSLELGDSALYFCASSPNPTSGADTQYFGPGTRLTVL.

The chain uses TRBV10-3 and TRBJ2-2, with TRBD2 identical over 13 bases. V was pared by 7 bases and J by 6 bases, with 8 bases of the junction left unmatched. This CDR3 region has 16 residues. Germline values: CDR1 ENHRY, CDR2 SYGVKD. The CDR3 here is CAIKRTSGGGSGELFF. CDR3 in DNA: TGTGCCATCAAAAGGACTAGCGGGGGAGGATCCGGGGAGCTGTTTTTT.

This clone was detected a few times. In nucleotides, the CDR3 is TGTGCCATCAGTGAGTCCTACCTAGCGGGGAGAGGGCAGTTCTTC. Amino acids: CAISESYLAGRGQFF. The chain carries TRBV10-3 and TRBJ2-1; 9 bases are a match to TRBD2. Germline CDR1 ENHRY, CDR2 SYGVKD. J gave up 12 bases and V 0 bases, and 9 bases lay outside the gene matches. The length of the CDR3 is 15 residues.

The chain links TRBV25-1 to TRBJ1-5; TRBD1 aligns across 7 bases. Losses at the gene ends were 8 bases for V and 7 bases for J; bases not matched to a gene: 11. In germline, CDR1 is MGHDK, CDR2 SYGVNS. The CDR3 spans 14 residues. As DNA, the CDR3 is TGTGCCAGCGCCCATTCGGGACAGTTGCAGCCCCAGCATTTT. Amino acid sequence: CASAHSGQLQPQHF.